A single sample gave rise to the 27 T cell receptor beta chains below, sequenced in a study of diagnostic markers for celiac disease. TCRdb reprocessed the reads, with one entry per CDR3 protein and no DNA. This table holds approximately 1,000 distinct CDR3 sequences. The sequenced material came from either unsorted cells or a sorted T cell fraction (not recorded which). The receptors were gathered from a human donor.

By frequency, this clonotype registers medium-sized. The genes are TRBV19 and TRBJ1-1. The germline V gene encodes CDR1 LNHDA and CDR2 SQIVND (reference sequence). The CDR3 totals 13 residues. The CDR3 spells CASSIEALTEAFF.

This chain links TRBV20-1 with TRBJ2-6; TCRdb names TRBD1, which stays unverified in the absence of DNA. CDR3 size: 15 residues. Germline CDR1 and CDR2: DFQATT and SNEGSKA (reference sequence). CDR3 loop: CSATGTGSGANVLTF.

The chain recombines TRBV20-1 with TRBJ1-2; the D gene TCRdb calls, TRBD1, cannot be checked with no DNA. The germline gives CDR1 DFQATT, CDR2 SNEGSKA (reference sequence). CDR3 length: 12 residues. CDR3 sequence: CSAGTFDYGYTF.

Its frequency marks this clonotype as medium-sized (0.01 to 0.1%). The chain uses TRBV5-1 and TRBJ1-6; TCRdb names TRBD1, which stays unverified in the absence of DNA. Germline V gene data show CDR1 as SGHRS and CDR2 as YFSETQ. The CDR3 length is 15 residues. This CDR3 reads CASSLPAGGHSPLHF.

This clonotype ranks as large in terms of frequency. The gene calls are TRBV2 and TRBJ1-5; no DNA is available, so the TRBD1 call from TCRdb remains unchecked. The CDR3 consists of 16 residues. Germline loops: CDR1 SNHLY, CDR2 FYNNEI. CDR3 sequence reads: CASSTGGALGNQPQHF.

Its frequency marks this clonotype as medium-sized. The chain is built from TRBV5-1 and TRBJ1-4; without DNA, the TCRdb call of TRBD1 cannot be checked. This CDR3 has 14 amino acids. Per germline, CDR1 SGHRS and CDR2 YFSETQ. CDR3 loop: CASSRTGFKEKLFF.

By frequency, this clonotype registers large (0.1 to 1%). The rearrangement joins TRBV29-1 to TRBJ2-7; TCRdb's D call of TRBD1 is untestable without DNA. CDR1 SQVTM and CDR2 ANQGSEA come from the germline V gene. The CDR3 consists of 14 residues. The CDR3 reads CSGQGTGGTYEQYF.

This clonotype is medium-sized by frequency. This chain connects TRBV28 to TRBJ2-5; TCRdb reports TRBD1, a call that lacks DNA to check it against. The CDR3 totals 17 residues. In germline, CDR1 is MDHEN, CDR2 SYDVKM. This CDR3 reads CASSGTLGRRIQETQYF.

Measured by frequency, this clonotype is large. This chain links TRBV2 with TRBJ1-1. In germline, CDR1 is SNHLY, CDR2 FYNNEI. This CDR3 is built from 14 residues. This CDR3 reads CASSVERFYTEAFF.

This clonotype is deemed medium-sized (0.01 to 0.1%) by its frequency. The CDR3 spells CASSLLTGRGPYEQYF. The chain couples TRBV14 to TRBJ2-7; without DNA, the TCRdb call of TRBD2 cannot be checked. In germline, CDR1 is SGHDN, CDR2 FVKESK. The CDR3 totals 16 residues.

This chain connects TRBV28 to TRBJ2-3; TCRdb proposes TRBD1, but this gene call is untestable without DNA. CDR3 size: 15 residues. Germline CDR1 reads MDHEN; CDR2 reads SYDVKM. The CDR3 here is CASSSRQGRMGTQYF.

According to its frequency, this clonotype is medium-sized. The genes are TRBV5-1 and TRBJ2-5; the TRBD2 assignment by TCRdb is unverifiable without DNA. Germline CDR1 reads SGHRS; CDR2 reads YFSETQ. CDR3 length: 14 residues. The CDR3 loop reads CASSLTSGGETQYF.

The rearrangement links TRBV19 to TRBJ2-2; without DNA, the TCRdb call of TRBD1 cannot be checked. The CDR3 loop spans 20 amino acids. Germline assignment: CDR1 LNHDA and CDR2 SQIVND (reference sequence). CDR3: CASSNLYLGVQAANTGELFF.

Measured by frequency, this clonotype is large. This chain connects TRBV11-2 to TRBJ2-7. CDR1 and CDR2 from the germline V gene are SGHAT and FQNNGV. The CDR3 loop spans 13 amino acids. The CDR3: CASSFMLSGEQYF. Supplemented by reference TRBV11-2 and TRBJ2-7, the full variable domain reads EAGVAQSPRYKIIEKRQSVAFWCNPISGHATLYWYQQILGQGPKLLIQFQNNGVVDDSQLPKDRFSAERLKGVDSTLKIQPAKLEDSAVYLCASSFMLSGEQYFGPGTRLTVT.

This clonotype counts as large by frequency. The chain employs TRBV7-9 and TRBJ1-1; checking the TCRdb D call of TRBD1 is not possible without DNA. Germline V gene lookup returns CDR1 SEHNR and CDR2 FQNEAQ (reference sequence). The CDR3 is 14 amino acids. The CDR3 region is CASSALTENTEAFF. The full variable domain, with the rest looked up from reference TRBV7-9 and TRBJ1-1, is DTGVSQNPRHKITKRGQNVTFRCDPISEHNRLYWYRQTLGQGPEFLTYFQNEAQLEKSRLLSDRFSAERPKGSFSTLEIQRTEQGDSAMYLCASSALTENTEAFFGQGTRLTVV.

This chain joins TRBV5-1 and TRBJ1-6. This CDR3 comprises 16 residues. Germline CDR1 SGHRS, CDR2 YFSETQ. The CDR3 here is CASSLGSDLSNSPLHF.

The CDR3 here is CASSPTTGLSGELFF. This sequence joins TRBV28 and TRBJ2-2; TCRdb's D gene call, TRBD1, goes unchecked for lack of DNA. Germline-derived CDR1 and CDR2 are MDHEN and SYDVKM. The CDR3 length is 15 residues.

This sequence joins TRBV20-1 and TRBJ2-3. Germline assignment: CDR1 DFQATT and CDR2 SNEGSKA (reference sequence). The CDR3 spans 12 residues. CDR3 in amino acids: CSARLLGDTQYF.

This clonotype is called medium-sized based on its frequency. This chain links TRBV18 with TRBJ1-1; TCRdb lists TRBD1, though no DNA is available to test this call. The CDR3 is 18 residues long. CDR1 is KGHSH, CDR2 LQKENI, per germline. This CDR3 reads CASSPLQDRGLLKTEAFF.

Frequency places this clonotype as large. The chain combines TRBV5-1 with TRBJ2-1; the D call of TRBD1 rests on TCRdb alone, since no DNA is present to check it. Germline V gives CDR1 SGHRS, CDR2 YFSETQ. The CDR3 runs to 14 residues. This chain's CDR3 is CASSFGGLYVEQFF.

Frequency places this clonotype as medium-sized (0.01 to 0.1%). This chain links TRBV7-9 with TRBJ2-1; TCRdb gives TRBD1 as the D gene, but with no DNA this cannot be confirmed. CDR1 and CDR2 from the germline V gene are SEHNR and FQNEAQ (reference sequence). The CDR3 extends over 19 amino acids. The CDR3: CASSLRGQGISISYNEQFF.

Frequency places this clonotype as medium-sized. The V gene is TRBV4-2, the J gene TRBJ1-4; the D call from TCRdb, TRBD1, cannot be confirmed without DNA. Germline CDR1 reads LGHNA; CDR2 reads YNFKEQ. CDR3 length: 15 amino acids. The CDR3 loop is CASSLRTDRNEKLFF.

This clonotype is identified as large from frequency. The chain couples TRBV11-1 to TRBJ2-1. The germline gives CDR1 SGHAT, CDR2 FQDESV (reference sequence). CDR3 size: 12 residues. Here the CDR3 reads CASSLEGYEQFF. Using reference TRBV11-1 and TRBJ2-1 for the parts outside the CDR3, the full variable domain is EAEVAQSPRYKITEKSQAVAFWCDPISGHATLYWYRQILGQGPELLVQFQDESVVDDSQLPKDRFSAERLKGVDSTLKIQPAELGDSAMYLCASSLEGYEQFFGPGTRLTVL.

V and J are TRBV7-9 and TRBJ2-6. The CDR3 spans 15 residues. Per germline, CDR1 SEHNR and CDR2 FQNEAQ (reference sequence). CDR3 loop: CASSLTFSGANVLTF.

This clonotype registers large by frequency. CDR3 amino acids: CSARQSGQGGNTIYF. The chain recombines TRBV20-1 with TRBJ1-3; the D call from TCRdb, TRBD1, cannot be confirmed without DNA. In germline, CDR1 is DFQATT, CDR2 SNEGSKA (reference sequence). CDR3 length: 15 amino acids.

According to its frequency, this clonotype is large. This chain connects TRBV6-5 to TRBJ1-2. The germline gives CDR1 MNHEY, CDR2 SVGAGI. The CDR3 covers 14 residues. The CDR3 sequence: CASSYSISLYGYTF.

The chain employs TRBV5-6 and TRBJ2-3; the TRBD2 assignment by TCRdb is unverifiable without DNA. This CDR3 is built from 13 residues. Germline-derived CDR1 and CDR2 are SGHDT and YYEEEE. The CDR3 spells CASSVSGTDTQYF. Filled out from reference TRBV5-6 and TRBJ2-3, the complete variable domain reads DAGVTQSPTHLIKTRGQQVTLRCSPKSGHDTVSWYQQALGQGPQFIFQYYEEEERQRGNFPDRFSGHQFPNYSSELNVNALLLGDSALYLCASSVSGTDTQYFGPGTRLTVL.